This entry lists 9 T cell receptor beta chains sequenced from one sample in a study of T-cell reconstitution after alpha-beta-depleted transplantation in children. The TCRbeta library was prepared with unique molecular identifiers. TCRdb reanalysed the PCR reads using MiXCR and keeps one entry per CDR3 protein. The data hold approximately 250,000 distinct CDR3 sequences, with roughly a quarter observed a single time. The sample was PBMCs, taken before TCRalphabeta/CD19-depleted stem cell transplant. These receptors originate from a girl aged 2-10 years with Fanconi anemia, due to receive a stem cell transplant.

This clonotype was observed a few times. The rearrangement joins TRBV29-1 to TRBJ1-1, with TRBD1 matching 8 bases. Germline lookup yields CDR1 SQVTM and CDR2 ANQGSEA. The CDR3 extends over 14 amino acids. V dropped 7 bases and J dropped 5; count of bases not matched to a gene: 12. The CDR3 sequence: CSGGQGWVGTEAFF. The CDR3 nucleotides read TGCAGCGGAGGACAGGGTTGGGTTGGAACTGAAGCTTTCTTT.

The V and J genes are TRBV5-5 and TRBJ1-5, with TRBD1 matching 7 bases. The V gene end was trimmed by 1 base and the J gene end by 9 bases; junction bases not matched to a gene: 10. The CDR3 consists of 15 residues. In germline, CDR1 is SGHKS, CDR2 YYEKEE (reference sequence). CDR3 in amino acids: CASSLRTLPGGPQHF. The CDR3 DNA follows: TGTGCCAGCAGCTTGCGTACACTGCCAGGGGGGCCCCAGCATTTT.

This clonotype was seen at least ten times. The V call is TRBV5-5, the J call TRBJ2-2, with D possibly matching TRBD1 (6 bases). CDR1 SGHKS and CDR2 YYEKEE come from the germline V gene (reference sequence). The V and J ends lost 1 base and 3 bases respectively, with 13 bases between them. The length of the CDR3 is 16 residues. Here the CDR3 DNA reads TGTGCCAGCAGCTTGAACAGGGAAGTTTACACCGGGGAGCTGTTTTTT. It encodes CASSLNREVYTGELFF.

The chain uses TRBV18 and TRBJ1-3, with D possibly being TRBD1 (6 bases). V was cut by 3 bases and J by 6 bases, with 27 bases left in between. The CDR3 is 19 residues long. Germline CDR1 and CDR2: KGHSH and LQKENI. The CDR3 here is CASSPSRDKMSIAENTIYF. As DNA, the CDR3 is TGTGCCAGCTCACCTAGTAGGGACAAGATGTCTATCGCGGAAAACACCATATATTTT.

This clonotype has more than one count but fewer than ten. The chain joins TRBV12-3 or TRBV12-4 to TRBJ2-5, with 14 positions matching TRBD2. The J segment lost 3 bases and the V segment lost 6 bases, leaving 12 bases of the junction unmatched. The CDR3 length is 18 residues. The CDR3 DNA reads TGTGCCAGCAGCCGCGGGACTAGCGGGAGTGTTTTGGAAGAGACCCAGTACTTC. This sequence encodes CASSRGTSGSVLEETQYF.

This clonotype was seen more than once but under ten times. The chain couples TRBV20-1 to TRBJ2-5; D not certain. The CDR3 runs 13 residues. With 6 bases removed from V and 2 bases from J, the gap between germline ends came to 13 bases. Germline V gene sequence: CDR1 DFQATT, CDR2 SNEGSKA (reference sequence). The CDR3 reads CSARLIRQETQYF. The DNA for the CDR3 is TGCAGTGCGAGACTTATTAGACAAGAGACCCAGTACTTC.

The rearrangement uses TRBV27 and TRBJ2-1; TRBD2 is a possible D gene (7 bases). The CDR3 has 14 residues. The V end was cut by 3 bases, the J end by 3 bases, with 9 bases between. Germline V gives CDR1 MNHEY, CDR2 SMNVEV (reference sequence). The CDR3 reads CASSFGGHYNEQFF. Here the CDR3 DNA reads TGTGCCAGCAGTTTCGGGGGGCACTACAATGAGCAGTTCTTC.

This clonotype showed up many times. CDR3 coding DNA: TGTGCCAGCAGCTTGTTAGCGAACACCGGGGAGCTGTTTTTT. Its translation: CASSLLANTGELFF. The chain joins TRBV6-5 to TRBJ2-2, with D unresolved. The V end lost 6 bases, the J end lost 0 bases, and 8 bases lay between the germline ends. This CDR3 is built from 14 residues. Germline V gene data show CDR1 as MNHEY and CDR2 as SVGAGI.

V usage is TRBV28 and J usage is TRBJ2-2; 7 bases align to TRBD2. After removal of 6 bases from V and 3 bases from J, the junction contained 7 bases not matched to a gene. Germline assignment: CDR1 MDHEN and CDR2 SYDVKM. The CDR3 covers 15 residues. The CDR3 sequence is CASRRAGWDTGELFF. The CDR3 region has the DNA TGTGCCAGCAGAAGAGCGGGATGGGACACCGGGGAGCTGTTTTTT.